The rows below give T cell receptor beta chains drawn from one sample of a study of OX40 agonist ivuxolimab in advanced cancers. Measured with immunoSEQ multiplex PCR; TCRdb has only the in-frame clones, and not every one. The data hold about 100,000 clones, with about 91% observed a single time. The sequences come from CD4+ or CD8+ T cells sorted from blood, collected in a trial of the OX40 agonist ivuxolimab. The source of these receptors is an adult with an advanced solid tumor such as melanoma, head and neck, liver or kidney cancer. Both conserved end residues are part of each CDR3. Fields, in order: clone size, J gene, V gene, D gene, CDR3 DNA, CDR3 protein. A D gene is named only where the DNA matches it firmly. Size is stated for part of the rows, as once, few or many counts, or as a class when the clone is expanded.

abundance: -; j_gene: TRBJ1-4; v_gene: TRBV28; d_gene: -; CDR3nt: TGTGCCAGCAGTTTACTAGGGACCCAGGCCAAACTGTTTTTT; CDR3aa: CASSLLGTQAKLFF
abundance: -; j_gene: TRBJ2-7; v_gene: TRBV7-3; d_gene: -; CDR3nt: TGTGCCAGCAGTTTAGACAGTGGTCCCTGGTACGAGCAGTACTTC; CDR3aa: CASSLDSGPWYEQYF
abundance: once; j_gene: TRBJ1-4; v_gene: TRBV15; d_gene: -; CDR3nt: TGTGCCACCAGCAGTCAGGGGCGGGGTGGTGAAAAACTGTTTTTT; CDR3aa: CATSSQGRGGEKLFF
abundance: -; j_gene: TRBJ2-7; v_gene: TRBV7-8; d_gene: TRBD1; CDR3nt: TGTGCCAGCAGCTCTAGACAGGGGGCGTACGAGCAGTACTTC; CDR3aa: CASSSRQGAYEQYF
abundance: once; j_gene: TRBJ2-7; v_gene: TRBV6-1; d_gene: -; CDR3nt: TGTGCCAGCACCAGGGCTAGCTCCTACGAGCAGTACTTC; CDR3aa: CASTRASSYEQYF
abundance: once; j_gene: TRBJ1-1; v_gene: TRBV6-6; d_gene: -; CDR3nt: TGTGCCAGCAGTTACGGCGGGAACACTGAAGCTTTCTTT; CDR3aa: CASSYGGNTEAFF
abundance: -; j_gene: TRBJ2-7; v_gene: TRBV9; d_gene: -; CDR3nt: TGTGCCAGCAGCGTAGGGGTATCCTTCTCCTACGAGCAGTACTTC; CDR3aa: CASSVGVSFSYEQYF
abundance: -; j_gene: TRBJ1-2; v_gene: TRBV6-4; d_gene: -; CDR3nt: TGTGCCAGCAGTGTAGGGCCTGGTGAGGGCTATGGCTACACCTTC; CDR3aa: CASSVGPGEGYGYTF
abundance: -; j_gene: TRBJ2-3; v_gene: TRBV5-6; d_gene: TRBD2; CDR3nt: TGTGCCAGTACCATGGGTCGCGGGAGTAGGGGAGATACGCAGTATTTT; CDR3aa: CASTMGRGSRGDTQYF
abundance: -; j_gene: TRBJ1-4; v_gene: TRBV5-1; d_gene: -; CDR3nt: TGCGCCAGCAGCCGCGGGGGTACTAATGAAAAACTGTTTTTT; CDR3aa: CASSRGGTNEKLFF
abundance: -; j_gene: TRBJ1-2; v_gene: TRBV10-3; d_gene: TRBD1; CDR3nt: TGTGCCATCAGTGTGGGGACAGGGTACTACACCTTC; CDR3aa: CAISVGTGYYTF
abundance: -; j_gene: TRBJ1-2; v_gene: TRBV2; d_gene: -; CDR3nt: TGTGCCAGCAGTGAACGCTTTTACTATGGCTACACCTTC; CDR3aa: CASSERFYYGYTF
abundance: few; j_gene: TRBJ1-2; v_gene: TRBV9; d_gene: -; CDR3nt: TGTGCCAGCAGCGCTCACAGCCTCTTTTTGGATGGCTACACCTTC; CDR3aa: CASSAHSLFLDGYTF
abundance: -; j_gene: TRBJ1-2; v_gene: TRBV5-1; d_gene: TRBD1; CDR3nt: TGCGCCAGCAGCTTGGGACCGGGACAGGGTGACTATGGCTACACCTTC; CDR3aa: CASSLGPGQGDYGYTF
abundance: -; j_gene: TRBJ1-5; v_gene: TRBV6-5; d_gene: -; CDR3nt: TGTGCCACCGGCGGGACAACCAATCAGCCCCAGCATTTT; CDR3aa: CATGGTTNQPQHF
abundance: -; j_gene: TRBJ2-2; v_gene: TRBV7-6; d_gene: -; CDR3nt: TGTGCCAGCAGCCCAGCGCCCGGGGAGCTGTTTTTT; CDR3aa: CASSPAPGELFF